These 21 T cell receptor beta chains were sequenced from one sample in a study of metastatic and nonmetastatic thyroid tumors. Until they underwent thyroid surgery, no patient had received any treatment. TCRdb re-clonotyped the PCR reads via MiXCR. In the table there are approximately 41,000 clones, about 24% of which are singletons. Sequencing was done on a sample of tumor tissue. Receptors were obtained from a female donor with papillary thyroid cancer or a benign thyroid nodule (not recorded which). Some clones in this sample may be carry-over from other donors' samples.

At least ten counts were recorded for this clone. The DNA of the CDR3 is TGTGCCAGCAGCCAAGATCAAGGGAGCAATCAGCCCCAGCATTTT. As protein: CASSQDQGSNQPQHF. The chain is built from TRBV4-2 and TRBJ1-5; D remains ambiguous. With 0 bases removed from V and 1 base from J, the gap between germline ends came to 7 bases. The CDR3 spans 15 residues. Germline loops: CDR1 LGHNA, CDR2 YNFKEQ.

V gene TRBV19 combines with J gene TRBJ1-5, with a possible D match to TRBD1 (6 bases). The CDR3 spans 15 residues. Between the trimmed V and J ends, which lost 3 bases and 2 bases, there was a span of 11 bases. CDR1 is LNHDA and CDR2 is SQIVND in the germline V gene (reference sequence). CDR3 in DNA: TGTGCCAGTAGTATCGGCAGGGGAGGCAATCAGCCCCAGCATTTT. Its translation is CASSIGRGGNQPQHF. The variable domain in full, completed from reference TRBV19 and TRBJ1-5, reads DGGITQSPKYLFRKEGQNVTLSCEQNLNHDAMYWYRQDPGQGLRLIYYSQIVNDFQKGDIAEGYSVSREKKESFPLTVTSAQKNPTAFYLCASSIGRGGNQPQHFGDGTRLSIL.

This clone is categorized as medium-sized. The chain links TRBV6-2 or TRBV6-3 to TRBJ2-7; D unclear. Germline assignment: CDR1 MNHEY and CDR2 SVGEGT. The CDR3 is 12 amino acids. With 6 bases removed from V and 4 bases from J, the gap between germline ends came to 10 bases. The CDR3 DNA sequence: TGTGCCAGCAGGACCAGCGATTACGAGCAGTACTTC. Its protein product is CASRTSDYEQYF.

This clone came up many times. The chain recombines TRBV29-1 with TRBJ1-4; D not resolved. The CDR3 consists of 13 residues. V was trimmed by 6 bases and J by 0 bases, leaving 8 bases between them. Germline CDR1 SQVTM, CDR2 ANQGSEA. The CDR3 is CSVLPATNEKLFF. The CDR3 coding sequence is TGCAGCGTCCTCCCTGCAACTAATGAAAAACTGTTTTTT. Complete variable domain (other parts from reference TRBV29-1 and TRBJ1-4): SAVISQKPSRDICQRGTSLTIQCQVDSQVTMMFWYRQQPGQSLTLIATANQGSEATYESGFVIDKFPISRPNLTFSTLTVSNMSPEDSSIYLCSVLPATNEKLFFGSGTQLSVL.

This clone was recorded at least ten times. The genes are TRBV6-1 and TRBJ2-3, with a tentative D call TRBD1 (7 bases). Germline V gene sequence: CDR1 MNHNS, CDR2 SASEGT. Trimming removed 7 bases from V and 4 bases from J, with 15 bases in between. This CDR3 is 14 amino acids long. DNA of the CDR3: TGTGCCAGCAACCCAGGGGGGTTGGCAGATACGCAGTATTTT. Protein: CASNPGGLADTQYF.

V and J are TRBV11-2 and TRBJ1-1; the match to TRBD1 covers 7 bases. Germline CDR1 reads SGHAT; CDR2 reads FQNNGV. V shed 1 base and J 6 bases; nucleotides not matched to a gene: 8. The length of the CDR3 is 15 residues. The CDR3 nucleotides are TGTGCCAGCAGCTTAGCTTTCTTAGGGGGCTCTGAAGCTTTCTTT. It encodes CASSLAFLGGSEAFF.

This clone was counted a few times. At one of its ends the junction is not consistent with the germline gene, which may arise from a read error. The rearrangement uses TRBV6-5 and TRBJ2-1, with D perhaps TRBD1 or TRBD2 (5 bases each). The CDR3 loop spans 13 amino acids. Germline V gene sequence: CDR1 MNHEY, CDR2 SVGAGI. The CDR3 is CSSSYGAVVEQFF. CDR3 nucleotides: TGTTCCAGCAGTTACGGGGCCGTAGTTGAGCAGTTCTTC.

This clone occurred a few times. The genes are TRBV28 and TRBJ1-2; TRBD1 aligns across 8 bases. CDR1 MDHEN and CDR2 SYDVKM come from the germline V gene. V shed 6 bases, J shed 6 bases, and the junction held 6 bases outside the gene matches. The CDR3 spans 13 residues. Written as DNA, the CDR3 is TGTGCCAGCAGCTTGGACAGGGCGGATGGCTACACCTTC. Encoded protein: CASSLDRADGYTF.

The chain recombines TRBV5-1 with TRBJ2-7, with D maybe TRBD1 (5 bases). Trimming left V 3 bases short and J 4 bases short, with 14 bases between. The length of the CDR3 is 14 residues. Germline V gene data show CDR1 as SGHRS and CDR2 as YFSETQ. The CDR3: CASSSGPWSYEQYF. The CDR3 DNA is TGCGCCAGCAGCTCAGGGCCTTGGTCTTACGAGCAGTACTTC.

This clone has ten or more counts. V and J are TRBV2 and TRBJ2-4; maybe TRBD1 (5 bases). CDR1 is SNHLY and CDR2 is FYNNEI in the germline V gene. The V and J ends lost 5 bases and 3 bases respectively, with 17 bases between them. The CDR3 sequence is 16 residues long. The chain's CDR3 is CASSPFQGASKNIQYF. The DNA of the CDR3 is TGTGCCAGCAGTCCATTCCAAGGGGCTAGCAAAAACATTCAGTACTTC.

This clone occurred many times. The gene calls are TRBV4-2 and TRBJ2-3; a weak D match, TRBD2 (6 bases). The ends were cut back, 1 base at V and 1 base at J, with 9 bases in the middle. The CDR3 runs 15 residues. Germline V gene sequence: CDR1 LGHNA, CDR2 YNFKEQ. The chain's CDR3 is CASSQGASGTDTQYF. CDR3 in DNA: TGTGCCAGCAGCCAAGGAGCTAGCGGCACAGATACGCAGTATTTT.

This clone appeared many times. This CDR3 is CASSWTASNEKLFF. The CDR3 bases are TGCGCCAGCAGCTGGACAGCTTCTAATGAAAAACTGTTTTTT. The chain joins TRBV5-1 to TRBJ1-4; TRBD1 might be the D (6 bases). Germline CDR1 and CDR2: SGHRS and YFSETQ. This CDR3 contains 14 residues. Trimming cost V 3 bases and J 3 bases, with 9 bases left between them.

Concerning this clone itself: The same CDR3 arises from other DNA sequences in this sample as well. The chain employs TRBV2 and TRBJ2-7, with D hard to call. The length of the CDR3 is 13 residues. Germline CDR1 reads SNHLY; CDR2 reads FYNNEI. Trimming cost V 4 bases and J 1 base, with 8 bases left between them. This CDR3 is CASSGTASYEQYF. The CDR3 DNA is TGTGCCAGCAGTGGTACCGCTTCCTACGAGCAGTACTTC.

This clone was observed a handful of times. V and J are TRBV10-3 and TRBJ1-2, with TRBD1 identical over 12 bases. The V segment lost 6 bases and the J segment 4 bases; nucleotides outside the gene matches: 3. CDR1 is ENHRY, CDR2 SYGVKD, per germline. This CDR3 is built from 14 residues. CDR3 protein: CAIRGTGGGYGYTF. The CDR3 coding sequence is TGTGCCATCAGAGGGACAGGGGGCGGCTATGGCTACACCTTC.

This clone appeared a few times. The gene calls are TRBV10-1 and TRBJ1-3; possibly TRBD1 for D (5 bases). V dropped 3 bases and J dropped 4 bases, with 10 bases sitting between them. This CDR3 has 14 residues. The germline CDR1 and CDR2 sequences are WNHNN and SYGVQD (reference sequence). The CDR3 loop is CASSEGVSGNTIYF. DNA of the CDR3: TGCGCCAGCAGTGAAGGGGTATCGGGAAACACCATATATTTT.

A single count supports this clone. The V call is TRBV20-1, the J call TRBJ1-1; perhaps TRBD1 as D (6 bases). V lost 5 bases, J lost 0 bases, and 13 bases lay in between. Germline assignment: CDR1 DFQATT and CDR2 SNEGSKA (reference sequence). The CDR3 has 14 residues. The CDR3 spells CSAPRGGLNTEAFF. CDR3 bases: TGCAGTGCTCCGAGGGGGGGCTTGAACACTGAAGCTTTCTTT.

This clone was observed many times. The chain carries TRBV7-2 and TRBJ2-7; the D gene is possibly TRBD2 (6 bases). Trimming took 6 bases from V and 5 from J, leaving 14 bases between them. The germline gives CDR1 SGHTA, CDR2 FQGNSA. CDR3 length: 13 amino acids. The CDR3 region has the DNA TGTGCCAGCAGACAGGACTACCCCCACGAGCAGTACTTC. This translates into CASRQDYPHEQYF.

This clone has only a few counts. This rearrangement joins TRBV6-1 to TRBJ2-3; 11 bases are shared with TRBD2. CDR3 size: 16 residues. Germline lookup yields CDR1 MNHNS and CDR2 SASEGT. The V gene end was trimmed by 5 bases and the J gene end by 4 bases; junction bases not matched to a gene: 8. This CDR3 reads CASSPRLAGRADTQYF. The CDR3 coding sequence is TGTGCCAGCAGTCCCCGACTAGCGGGACGGGCAGATACGCAGTATTTT.

The chain links TRBV6-4 to TRBJ1-1, with TRBD1 as a possible D gene (5 bases). Germline lookup yields CDR1 MRHNA and CDR2 SNTAGT. This CDR3 comprises 15 residues. The V end lost 5 bases, the J end lost 4 bases, and 17 bases lay between the germline ends. CDR3 bases: TGTGCCAGCAGTCAGAATTTTCAGGGTGGCACTGAAGCTTTCTTT. It specifies CASSQNFQGGTEAFF.

This clone was counted only a few times. CDR3 sequence: CAFGQSQETQYF. DNA of the CDR3: TGTGCCTTCGGACAGTCCCAAGAGACCCAGTACTTC. The genes are TRBV2 and TRBJ2-5, with a weak D call TRBD1 (6 bases). The CDR3 runs 12 residues. From germline, CDR1 is SNHLY and CDR2 FYNNEI. The germline V and J ends were trimmed by 11 bases and 1 base, with 11 bases remaining between them.

This clone has a count of ten or more. The chain joins TRBV29-1 to TRBJ1-1; perhaps TRBD1 as D (6 bases). Germline V gene sequence: CDR1 SQVTM, CDR2 ANQGSEA. V was cut by 5 bases and J by 6 bases, with 19 bases left in between. The CDR3 sequence is 14 residues long. CDR3 in amino acids: CSVTIAGARSEAFF. CDR3 DNA sequence: TGCAGCGTTACAATCGCGGGGGCGAGATCTGAAGCTTTCTTT. Complete variable domain (other parts from reference TRBV29-1 and TRBJ1-1): SAVISQKPSRDICQRGTSLTIQCQVDSQVTMMFWYRQQPGQSLTLIATANQGSEATYESGFVIDKFPISRPNLTFSTLTVSNMSPEDSSIYLCSVTIAGARSEAFFGQGTRLTVV.